Listed below are T cell receptor beta chains from one sample, sequenced in a study of radiation and T cells in renal cell carcinoma. TCRdb's copy holds only in-frame clones and misses some; the assay was immunoSEQ multiplex PCR. This sample has almost 8,500 clones, with approximately 60% found just once. The source was tumor tissue, collected from a patient whose treatment was nephrectomy without radiotherapy. The receptors were gathered from a man between 60 and 75 years old with renal cell carcinoma. The CDR3 runs from the conserved cysteine through the conserved F or W. The D gene is left open where the match is weak. A clone size is listed for some rows: how often the clone was seen (once, few, many), or a class if it is expanded.

abundance: few; v_gene: TRBV5-1; d_gene: TRBD1; j_gene: TRBJ2-7; CDR3aa: CASSEAGTGYEQYF; CDR3nt: TGCGCCAGCAGCGAGGCCGGGACAGGGTACGAGCAGTACTTC
abundance: -; v_gene: TRBV5-5; d_gene: -; j_gene: TRBJ2-5; CDR3aa: CASSSVWGETQYF; CDR3nt: TGTGCCAGCAGCTCTGTCTGGGGGGAGACCCAGTACTTC
abundance: -; v_gene: TRBV4-2; d_gene: TRBD2; j_gene: TRBJ2-2; CDR3aa: CASSQDSGGAGELFF; CDR3nt: TGTGCCAGCAGCCAAGATAGCGGGGGGGCCGGGGAGCTGTTTTTT
abundance: -; v_gene: TRBV14; d_gene: TRBD2; j_gene: TRBJ2-1; CDR3aa: CASSPLAGGGNEQFF; CDR3nt: TGTGCCAGCAGCCCTCTAGCGGGAGGTGGTAATGAGCAGTTCTTC
abundance: once; v_gene: TRBV7-2; d_gene: TRBD2; j_gene: TRBJ2-2; CDR3aa: CASSLGSGLAGAGELFF; CDR3nt: TGTGCCAGCAGCTTAGGGTCCGGACTAGCGGGGGCCGGGGAGCTGTTTTTT
abundance: once; v_gene: TRBV18; d_gene: TRBD2; j_gene: TRBJ2-1; CDR3aa: CASSPPTSGRFYNEQFF; CDR3nt: TGTGCCAGCTCACCACCGACTAGCGGGAGGTTTTACAATGAGCAGTTCTTC
abundance: once; v_gene: TRBV5-4; d_gene: TRBD2; j_gene: TRBJ2-3; CDR3aa: CASSSASGGGTDTQYF; CDR3nt: TGTGCCAGCAGTTCTGCTAGCGGTGGAGGCACAGATACGCAGTATTTT
abundance: -; v_gene: TRBV7-9; d_gene: TRBD1; j_gene: TRBJ1-2; CDR3aa: CASSPREGASGYTF; CDR3nt: TGTGCCAGCAGCCCTAGAGAGGGGGCGAGTGGCTACACCTTC
abundance: -; v_gene: TRBV28; d_gene: -; j_gene: TRBJ1-3; CDR3aa: CASSRFGNTIYF; CDR3nt: TGTGCCAGCTCTCGTTTTGGAAACACCATATATTTT
abundance: -; v_gene: TRBV19; d_gene: -; j_gene: TRBJ2-1; CDR3aa: CASSPGESSYNEQFF; CDR3nt: TGTGCCAGTAGTCCCGGGGAGAGCTCCTACAATGAGCAGTTCTTC
abundance: few; v_gene: TRBV6-4; d_gene: -; j_gene: TRBJ2-2; CDR3aa: CASSDSKEGGGELFF; CDR3nt: TGTGCCAGCAGTGACTCGAAAGAGGGTGGCGGGGAGCTGTTTTTT
abundance: -; v_gene: TRBV7-9; d_gene: -; j_gene: TRBJ1-4; CDR3aa: CASSNSQWDEKLFF; CDR3nt: TGTGCCAGCAGTAACTCTCAATGGGATGAAAAACTGTTTTTT
abundance: -; v_gene: TRBV9; d_gene: -; j_gene: TRBJ1-3; CDR3aa: CASSVDAGSGNTIYF; CDR3nt: TGTGCCAGCAGCGTAGATGCCGGCTCGGGAAACACCATATATTTT
abundance: -; v_gene: TRBV5-4; d_gene: -; j_gene: TRBJ1-1; CDR3aa: CASSQETGVGAEAFF; CDR3nt: TGCGCCAGCAGCCAAGAGACAGGAGTAGGGGCTGAAGCTTTCTTT
abundance: -; v_gene: TRBV9; d_gene: TRBD2; j_gene: TRBJ2-5; CDR3aa: CASSLAGLAGDGYF; CDR3nt: TGTGCCAGCAGCCTGGCAGGACTAGCGGGGGACGGGTACTTC
abundance: once; v_gene: TRBV7-2; d_gene: TRBD1; j_gene: TRBJ2-2; CDR3aa: CASSYDYRGTGELFF; CDR3nt: TGTGCCAGCAGCTACGATTACAGGGGGACCGGGGAGCTGTTTTTT
abundance: few; v_gene: TRBV29-1; d_gene: -; j_gene: TRBJ1-1; CDR3aa: CSAERGGNEAFF; CDR3nt: TGCAGCGCCGAGAGGGGTGGGAATGAAGCTTTCTTT
abundance: -; v_gene: TRBV27; d_gene: -; j_gene: TRBJ2-1; CDR3aa: CASSLTTPRGREQFF; CDR3nt: TGTGCCAGCAGTTTAACAACCCCTCGGGGGCGGGAGCAGTTCTTC
abundance: -; v_gene: TRBV9; d_gene: -; j_gene: TRBJ1-1; CDR3aa: CASSVVGELNSEAFF; CDR3nt: TGTGCCAGCAGCGTAGTGGGGGAGTTAAATTCTGAAGCTTTCTTT
abundance: once; v_gene: TRBV7-3; d_gene: -; j_gene: TRBJ2-3; CDR3aa: CASSLAPTSASTDTQYF; CDR3nt: TGTGCCAGCAGCTTAGCCCCCACTAGTGCTAGCACAGATACGCAGTATTTT
abundance: -; v_gene: TRBV7-3; d_gene: -; j_gene: TRBJ2-7; CDR3aa: CASSLNAGTIYEQYF; CDR3nt: TGTGCCAGCAGCTTAAATGCTGGCACCATCTACGAGCAGTACTTC
abundance: -; v_gene: TRBV15; d_gene: -; j_gene: TRBJ1-1; CDR3aa: CATSRELEAFF; CDR3nt: TGTGCCACCAGCAGAGAGCTCGAAGCTTTCTTT